A selection of T cell receptor beta chains follows, all from one sample in a study of T-cell memory formation after mild COVID-19. TCRdb used MiXCR to reprocess the 5' RACE reads, holding one entry per CDR3 protein. The data contain 55,000 to 75,000 distinct CDR3 sequences, roughly 26% of them singletons. The sequenced material came from PBMCs or a T cell subset sorted from them (not recorded which). All receptors come from a man between 18 and 29 years old who had mild COVID-19 (a few samples of this study predate the infection). Cell type and time point are not known. CDR3s include the opening cysteine and the closing phenylalanine or tryptophan. The order of the fields is J gene, V gene, D gene, clone size, CDR3 protein, CDR3 DNA. A D gene is named only where the DNA matches it firmly. The size entry is marked missing in some rows and otherwise reads once, few, many or a size class.

j_gene: TRBJ2-7; v_gene: TRBV27; d_gene: .; abundance: .; CDR3aa: CASSLSRTFDEQYF; CDR3nt: TGTGCCAGCAGTTTATCCCGGACATTTGACGAGCAGTACTTC
j_gene: TRBJ1-5; v_gene: TRBV7-9; d_gene: .; abundance: .; CDR3aa: CASSLMGSNQPQHF; CDR3nt: TGTGCCAGCAGCTTGATGGGTAGCAATCAGCCCCAGCATTTT
j_gene: TRBJ2-3; v_gene: TRBV7-2; d_gene: TRBD2; abundance: many; CDR3aa: CASSPNHSGSTDTQYF; CDR3nt: TGTGCCAGCAGCCCCAACCATAGCGGGTCCACAGATACGCAGTATTTT
j_gene: TRBJ1-1; v_gene: TRBV5-1; d_gene: TRBD1; abundance: .; CDR3aa: CASSSGQANTEAFF; CDR3nt: TGCGCCAGCAGCTCAGGACAGGCGAACACTGAAGCTTTCTTT
j_gene: TRBJ2-3; v_gene: TRBV9; d_gene: .; abundance: .; CDR3aa: CASSVDRVTDTQYF; CDR3nt: TGTGCCAGCAGCGTAGACAGGGTAACAGATACGCAGTATTTT
j_gene: TRBJ2-3; v_gene: TRBV3-1; d_gene: TRBD2; abundance: many; CDR3aa: CASSQAGGPADTQYF; CDR3nt: TGTGCCAGCAGCCAAGCGGGGGGGCCTGCAGATACGCAGTATTTT
j_gene: TRBJ1-1; v_gene: TRBV27; d_gene: .; abundance: .; CDR3aa: CASSLVGGGDTEAFF; CDR3nt: TGTGCCAGCAGTCTTGTGGGGGGAGGGGACACTGAAGCTTTCTTT
j_gene: TRBJ2-1; v_gene: TRBV7-2; d_gene: .; abundance: many; CDR3aa: CASSLLLEQFF; CDR3nt: TGTGCCAGCAGCTTATTACTTGAGCAGTTCTTC
j_gene: TRBJ2-1; v_gene: TRBV6-6; d_gene: .; abundance: few; CDR3aa: CASSYGPAEQFF; CDR3nt: TGTGCCAGCAGTTACGGGCCAGCCGAGCAGTTCTTC
j_gene: TRBJ2-1; v_gene: TRBV4-2; d_gene: TRBD1; abundance: .; CDR3aa: CASSHLGTVVSNEQFF; CDR3nt: TGTGCCAGCAGCCACCTGGGGACAGTCGTGAGCAATGAGCAGTTCTTC
j_gene: TRBJ2-4; v_gene: TRBV12-3/TRBV12-4; d_gene: .; abundance: once; CDR3aa: CASSLDPPAWTIAKNIQYF; CDR3nt: TGTGCCAGCAGTTTAGACCCCCCTGCCTGGACGATAGCCAAAAACATTCAGTACTTC